This T cell receptor beta chain appears in the sequencing data of a study of monozygotic twins with inflammatory bowel disease. The study's findings and limits: Patient-to-patient differences in immunosuppressive treatment may have added variability to the repertoires. T cell subtypes that differed could not be told apart.

Of note for this clonotype: The antigen remains undetermined.

UMIs with a 6-nucleotide sample barcode were added by template switching. Reanalyzing the 5' RACE reads, TCRdb keeps one entry per CDR3 protein, without DNA. The table lists approximately 400,000 distinct CDR3 sequences, with 2.4% in the top ten. What was sequenced was blood. The source is a human donor with ulcerative colitis or Crohn's disease, or a healthy co-twin of an affected twin (not recorded which).

CDR3 region: CASSRTPTGGLGNQPQHF. The J gene is TRBJ1-5, the V gene TRBV5-1; TCRdb names TRBD1, which stays unverified in the absence of DNA. This CDR3 has 18 amino acids. Germline V lookup: CDR1 SGHRS, CDR2 YFSETQ.